This record looks at one T cell receptor beta chain sequence and its context. These data come from a study of blood T cell repertoires in COVID-19. The overall study: COVID-19 samples collected from the United States, Italy and Spain covered acute and convalescent phases.

Using immunoSEQ multiplex PCR, the repertoire was profiled, and TCRdb retains in-frame clones only, with some absent. This table has about 300,000 clones, approximately 84% appearing once. The CDR3 is 14 amino acids. Germline CDR1 and CDR2: MNHNS and SASEGT. V shed 2 bases and J shed 8 bases, with 16 bases lying between them. The chain has TRBV6-1 and TRBJ2-7; tentatively, D is TRBD2 (6 bases). The origin of this receptor is a human donor with COVID-19, enrolled during active disease. The donor label of this sample is uncertain. The sample consisted of peripheral blood. The chain's CDR3 is CASSELGGVGKQYF. For the CDR3, the DNA is TGTGCCAGCAGTGAACTGGGGGGAGTGGGCAAGCAGTACTTC.